The present T cell receptor (beta chain) was sequenced within a study of control samples from healthy donors and cancer patients. This CDR3 is built from 13 residues. CDR1 and CDR2 (germline): SGHVS, FNYEAQ. V lost 4 bases and J 7 bases, leaving 13 bases between the germline ends. Only in-frame clones appear in the TCRdb table, and some are missing; sequencing was by immunoSEQ multiplex PCR. The data show about 100,000 clones, with just over 90% seen just once and about 2.5% held by the top ten. Sequencing used blood. The TCR comes from a woman aged 18-29 years in good health. The chain links TRBV7-6 to TRBJ1-1, with a possible D match to TRBD1 (5 bases). DNA for the CDR3: TGTGCCAGCAGCTCAGAGAATGGGGGTGAAGCTTTCTTT. Translated: CASSSENGGEAFF.